This T cell receptor beta chain was sequenced in a study of CD8 T cells in ankylosing spondylitis. This clonotype was recorded a few times. The V end was cut by 5 bases, the J end by 4 bases, with 11 bases between. The germline CDR1 and CDR2 sequences are SGHVS and FNYEAQ. This CDR3 is built from 13 residues. For TCR beta, libraries came from quantitative 5'-RACE with molecular barcodes. TCRdb redid the calling of the 5' RACE reads with MiXCR, one entry per CDR3 protein. The repertoire consists of under 200,000 distinct CDR3 sequences, with approximately 9% occurring once and the leading ten covering over 12%.

The chain is built from TRBV7-6 and TRBJ2-5; possibly TRBD2 for D (5 bases). The TCR was taken from a female donor with ankylosing spondylitis or in good health (not recorded which). The specimen was blood, either unsorted or a sorted T cell fraction (not recorded which). The CDR3 spells CASSRSGLETQYF. The CDR3 DNA reads as TGTGCCAGCAGCCGCAGCGGTTTAGAGACCCAGTACTTC.